This T cell receptor (beta chain) came from a study of blood T cells in healthy people across ages (dated by TCRdb to 2014 to 2015). Regarding the complete study: In model experiments, template switching captured about one uniquely barcoded TCR beta cDNA molecule for every two T cells. To track age-related changes in TCR beta repertoire diversity, the study relied on deep sequencing normalized with unique cDNA molecular identifiers. Four age groups were formed from the donors: young (average about 15 years), middle-aged (around 40), aged (62) and long-lived (more than 75). To avoid experimental bias, donors of different ages were spread randomly across the sequencing lanes. Using the same blood draw, the study looked at two additional independent replicas of 1 million unique cDNA reads for two donors, one aged 18 to 29 and the other aged 80 or older. Results and caveats for the whole study, not just this receptor: Observed TCR beta diversity per million T cells fell roughly linearly with age, and a significant reduction was already apparent by age around 44. The long-lived group showed more naive CD4+ T cells, fewer expanded clones and increased TCR diversity than the aged group, suggesting age selection. Donor CMV infection status was unknown, potentially confounding age-related changes in expanded clonotypes. A strong correlation was found between observed TCR beta diversity and the percentage of naive T cells measured by flow cytometry. Estimates of total diversity from one million sequenced T cells were regarded as lower bounds and underestimates. Conclusive comparison of naive and antigen-experienced compartments was prevented by the profiling of bulk unsorted PBMCs.

Preparation of the library involved 5' RACE. Sequencing was carried out with an Illumina HiSeq 2500. A second PCR of about 7 to 12 cycles was run with a J-beta primer mix and a sample-barcoded 5' primer. Each TCR beta cDNA molecule received a unique molecular identifier from a template-switch 5' adaptor carrying 12 random nucleotides. Each sample yielded at least 2.5 million CDR3-containing paired-end reads. First-strand cDNA synthesis was performed from all RNA using the Mint cDNA synthesis kit, with priming by a TRBC-specific oligonucleotide. Following uracil-DNA glycosylase treatment, a first 18-cycle PCR with universal primers M1SS and BC2_uni_R was performed on all cDNA. Concerning the study's data processing: Normalization of each sample was performed by random selection of 1 million high-quality reads, each carrying a distinct molecular identifier. Reads with shared molecular identifiers were discarded instead of being binned into consensus sequences. MiTCR, run with a Q25 quality threshold and the strictest error-elimination algorithm, handled CDR3 identification, clonotype clustering and error correction. A nonparametric unseen species model using Euler transformation provided a lower-bound estimate of total TCR beta diversity. TCRdb itself trimmed the public reads at Q25 with fastp, ran MiXCR and retained productive beta chains. Duplicate CDR3 protein sequences are folded into a single record with the most common DNA and genes. In this record, the V and J calls reflect TCRdb's handling and not the investigators' own analysis. For this sample the table gives just over 800,000 distinct CDR3 sequences, of which roughly 60% were detected only once. The biggest ten clones account for 25% to 30% of the sample.

The CDR3 measures 16 amino acids from cysteine to phenylalanine. The DNA shown is the 48-base CDR3, in frame from base 1. The roughly 37 donors, aged about 6 to 95 years, were systemically healthy Caucasian individuals from Russia. Ten milliliters of peripheral blood were collected from each donor into EDTA-treated Vacutainer tubes. Ficoll-Paque density-gradient centrifugation was used to isolate PBMCs, with at least 7 million per sample. Trizol reagent was used to extract total RNA from PBMCs, with at least 5 micrograms per sample. For every donor, flow cytometry on a PBMC aliquot measured the percentage of naive CD45RAhigh/CD27high T cells. Remarks on this clonotype: Its antigen is unknown. Base-call qualities are not available, and no considerably larger clone is one nucleotide away.

The rearranged chain carries TRBV21-1 and TRBJ1-5. TRBV21-1 constitutes a pseudogene. This receptor was obtained from a man in his thirties or forties in good health. Sequencing was carried out using blood. This receptor carries the CDR3 CASSKINIPLDQPQHF. The base sequence is TGTGCCAGCAGCAAAATTAACATTCCCCTAGATCAGCCCCAGCATTTT.